This TCR beta chain was retrieved from a study of post-analysis software for immune sequencing data. Overall study context: Relapsing-remitting, secondary progressive and progressive-relapsing forms made up the multiple sclerosis disease courses.

In its sample, this clonotype was seen a few times. What it binds is unknown. Findings of the study overall: Batch-mates among the samples co-clustered strongly by F measure. Significantly lower normalized Chao1 diversity was found in patients with multiple sclerosis relative to controls. Patients carried several TRBV segments more frequently than controls did, and TRBV5-6, TRBV5-1 and TRBV20-1 were among them.

V was pared by 7 bases and J by 7 bases, with 7 bases of the junction left unmatched. The CDR3 totals 13 residues. Prepared TCR beta cDNA libraries contained unique molecular identifiers. A single record per CDR3 protein comes from TCRdb applying MiXCR to the PCR reads. Among about 540,000 distinct CDR3 sequences listed, 34% were seen once. The rearrangement uses TRBV12-3 or TRBV12-4 and TRBJ1-2; 9 bases match TRBD1. The sample comprised blood. The TCR originated in a girl between 2 and 17 years old with multiple sclerosis. In nucleotides, the CDR3 is TGTGCCAGCAAACCCGGGACAGGGAGTGGCTACACCTTC. Translated, it gives CASKPGTGSGYTF.